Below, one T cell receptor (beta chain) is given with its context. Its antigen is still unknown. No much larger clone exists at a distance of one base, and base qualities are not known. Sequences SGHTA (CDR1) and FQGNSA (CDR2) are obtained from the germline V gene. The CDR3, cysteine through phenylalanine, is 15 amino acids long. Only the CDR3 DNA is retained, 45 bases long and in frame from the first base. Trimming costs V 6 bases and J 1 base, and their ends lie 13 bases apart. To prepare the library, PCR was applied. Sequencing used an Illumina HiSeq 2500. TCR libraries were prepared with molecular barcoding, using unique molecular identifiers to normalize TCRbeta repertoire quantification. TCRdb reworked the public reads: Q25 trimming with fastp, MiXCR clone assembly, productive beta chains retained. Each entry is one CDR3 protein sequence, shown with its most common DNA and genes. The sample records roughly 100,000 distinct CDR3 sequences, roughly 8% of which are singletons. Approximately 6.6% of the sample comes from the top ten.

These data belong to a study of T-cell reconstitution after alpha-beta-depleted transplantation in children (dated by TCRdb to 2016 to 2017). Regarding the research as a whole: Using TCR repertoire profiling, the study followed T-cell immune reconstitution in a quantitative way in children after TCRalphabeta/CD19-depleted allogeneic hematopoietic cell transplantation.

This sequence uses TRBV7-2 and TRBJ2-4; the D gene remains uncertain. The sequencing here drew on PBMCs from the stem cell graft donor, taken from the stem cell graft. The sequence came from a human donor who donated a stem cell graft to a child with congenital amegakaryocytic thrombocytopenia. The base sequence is TGTGCCAGCAGGTCAAATTACGGGGCCAAAAACATTCAGTACTTC. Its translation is CASRSNYGAKNIQYF. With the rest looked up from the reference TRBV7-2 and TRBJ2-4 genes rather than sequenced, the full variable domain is GAGVSQSPSNKVTEKGKDVELRCDPISGHTALYWYRQSLGQGLEFLIYFQGNSAPDKSGLPSDRFSAERTGGSVSTLTIQRTQQEDSAVYLCASRSNYGAKNIQYFGAGTRLSVL.